Presented here are 21 T cell receptor beta chains from one specimen sequenced in a study of shared clonotypes between healthy human individuals. Here immunoSEQ multiplex PCR was the method, and the copy in TCRdb shows in-frame clones only, minus some. The repertoire holds a few million clones, with approximately 92% as singletons. Input material: naive CD4+ T cells sorted from blood. Subset in this sample: CD45RA+ positively selected. The receptor source for this set is a man aged 18 to 35 in good health.

Regarding this clone: Additional DNA sequences in this sample encode the identical CDR3. The genes are TRBV5-1 and TRBJ1-3; D is ambiguous. The CDR3 contains 15 residues. Germline CDR1 SGHRS, CDR2 YFSETQ. The V end lost 0 bases, the J end lost 0 bases, and 7 bases lay between the germline ends. The CDR3 DNA reads as TGCGCCAGCAGCTTGGGCGGTATCTCTGGAAACACCATATATTTT. Its protein product is CASSLGGISGNTIYF.

The chain employs TRBV5-1 and TRBJ1-6; D unclear. CDR3 length: 14 amino acids. Trimming took off 6 bases at V and 2 bases at J, with 9 bases between the two ends. Germline CDR1 reads SGHRS; CDR2 reads YFSETQ. In nucleotides, the CDR3 is TGCGCCAGCAAGGAGGTAACCTATAATTCACCCCTCCACTTT. This sequence encodes CASKEVTYNSPLHF. The whole variable domain, remainder taken from reference TRBV5-1 and TRBJ1-6, is KAGVTQTPRYLIKTRGQQVTLSCSPISGHRSVSWYQQTPGQGLQFLFEYFSETQRNKGNFPGRFSGRQFSNSRSEMNVSTLELGDSALYLCASKEVTYNSPLHFGNGTRLTVT.

The V call is TRBV5-1, the J call TRBJ1-6; D remains unclear. V lost 0 bases, J lost 10 bases, and 8 bases lay in between. The CDR3 consists of 13 residues. Germline CDR1 reads SGHRS; CDR2 reads YFSETQ. As DNA, the CDR3 is TGCGCCAGCAGCTTGGCCTCGAGGTCACCCCTCCACTTT. This codes for CASSLASRSPLHF.

The chain links TRBV7-2 to TRBJ1-2; D gene uncertain. This CDR3 has 13 residues. The ends were cut back, 4 bases at V and 4 bases at J, with 10 bases in the middle. Per germline, CDR1 SGHTA and CDR2 FQGNSA. This CDR3 is CASSSRGSYGYTF. CDR3 nucleotides: TGTGCCAGCAGCTCGCGGGGAAGCTATGGCTACACCTTC.

This rearrangement joins TRBV9 to TRBJ1-3; tentatively, D is TRBD1 (6 bases). The CDR3 runs 14 residues. Per germline, CDR1 SGDLS and CDR2 YYNGEE. Deletions cut 4 bases from V and 7 bases from J, with 15 bases between. The CDR3 spells CASSWATGANTIYF. In DNA form, the CDR3 reads TGTGCCAGCAGCTGGGCCACGGGGGCCAACACCATATATTTT.

The table lists this clone with a few counts. The same CDR3 can be traced to other DNA sequences in this sample. The chain employs TRBV5-1 and TRBJ2-7; 7 positions match TRBD1. This CDR3 is built from 14 residues. V was pared by 0 bases and J by 3 bases, with 3 bases of the junction left unmatched. Looked up from germline, CDR1 is SGHRS and CDR2 is YFSETQ. Written as DNA, the CDR3 is TGCGCCAGCAGCTTGGGACAGGGCTACTACGAGCAGTACTTC. Translated, it gives CASSLGQGYYEQYF.

The chain uses TRBV19 and TRBJ2-2; D unclear. In germline, CDR1 is LNHDA, CDR2 SQIVND (reference sequence). V was pared by 2 bases and J by 0 bases, with 4 bases between. This CDR3 comprises 14 residues. CDR3 nucleotides: TGTGCCAGTAGTATAATCACGAACACCGGGGAGCTGTTTTTT. This encodes CASSIITNTGELFF.

The chain joins TRBV18 to TRBJ1-5; TRBD1 matches 8 bases. The CDR3 is 18 amino acids. CDR1 and CDR2 from the germline V gene are KGHSH and LQKENI. V was clipped by 3 bases and J by 0 bases; unmatched bases: 10. CDR3 sequence: CASSPTDRAWYSNQPQHF. CDR3 nucleotide sequence: TGTGCCAGCTCACCGACGGACAGGGCCTGGTATAGCAATCAGCCCCAGCATTTT.

The chain couples TRBV6-5 to TRBJ1-2; TRBD1 might be the D (6 bases). The CDR3 totals 14 residues. Germline V gene data show CDR1 as MNHEY and CDR2 as SVGAGI. V lost 2 bases and J lost 10, with 17 bases in between. The CDR3 DNA follows: TGTGCCAGCAGTTACAGGGGGTCACACCCAGTCTACACCTTC. It translates to CASSYRGSHPVYTF.

This clone was detected once. The V and J genes are TRBV21-1 and TRBJ2-5; no check of the table's D call, TRBD1, against the DNA was made. TRBV21-1 is deemed a pseudogene. The length of the CDR3 is 15 residues. CDR3 in amino acids: CASSIPRQGKETQYF. In nucleotides, the CDR3 is TGTGCCAGCAGCATACCTCGACAGGGCAAAGAGACCCAGTACTTC.

The V and J genes are TRBV29-1 and TRBJ1-2, with TRBD1 matching 8 bases. Unmatched junction bases numbered 5, after V lost 6 bases and J lost 2 bases. Germline CDR1 SQVTM, CDR2 ANQGSEA. This CDR3 is 13 amino acids long. The CDR3 protein is CSVGGQANYGYTF. The CDR3, as DNA: TGCAGCGTCGGGGGACAGGCGAACTATGGCTACACCTTC.

V and J are TRBV18 and TRBJ1-5; TRBD1 agrees at 9 bases. The CDR3 consists of 17 residues. Germline values: CDR1 KGHSH, CDR2 LQKENI. V gave up 2 bases and J gave up 6 bases; unmatched junction bases: 11. CDR3 region: CASSPFRTGGIGQPQHF. DNA of the CDR3: TGTGCCAGCTCACCATTTCGCACAGGGGGCATCGGTCAGCCCCAGCATTTT.

The chain carries TRBV18 and TRBJ1-6; maybe TRBD1 (5 bases). The V gene's germline CDR1 is KGHSH and CDR2 LQKENI. Between the trimmed V and J ends, which lost 3 bases and 13 bases, there was a span of 16 bases. This CDR3 is built from 14 residues. CDR3 coding DNA: TGTGCCAGCTCACCGGGGCCCCTTGATTTGCCCCTCCACTTT. Translated, it gives CASSPGPLDLPLHF.

The chain recombines TRBV7-6 with TRBJ2-1; 7 positions agree with TRBD1. The trim removed 2 bases at V and 6 bases at J, leaving 10 bases unmatched. The germline V gene encodes CDR1 SGHVS and CDR2 FNYEAQ. There are 16 residues in the CDR3. The chain's CDR3 is CASSLKVGQPFNEQFF. For the CDR3, the DNA is TGTGCCAGCAGCTTAAAAGTGGGACAGCCGTTCAATGAGCAGTTCTTC.

Concerning this clone: Additional DNA sequences in this sample encode the identical CDR3. CDR3 DNA: TGCGCCAGCAGCCTGGAGGGAGGGAGCAATCAGCCCCAGCATTTT. The encoded protein is CASSLEGGSNQPQHF. This chain uses TRBV5-1 with TRBJ1-5; no clear D gene. This CDR3 is built from 15 residues. Trimming took off 4 bases at V and 1 base at J, with 12 bases between the two ends. Germline V gives CDR1 SGHRS, CDR2 YFSETQ. Full variable domain (rest looked up from reference TRBV5-1 and TRBJ1-5): KAGVTQTPRYLIKTRGQQVTLSCSPISGHRSVSWYQQTPGQGLQFLFEYFSETQRNKGNFPGRFSGRQFSNSRSEMNVSTLELGDSALYLCASSLEGGSNQPQHFGDGTRLSIL.

The J gene is TRBJ1-1, the V gene TRBV28, with D hard to call. Germline V gene sequence: CDR1 MDHEN, CDR2 SYDVKM. This CDR3 is 15 amino acids long. The V and J ends lost 3 bases and 0 bases respectively, with 11 bases between them. The DNA for the CDR3 is TGTGCCAGCAGTTTGGGCTCGCGGATGAACACTGAAGCTTTCTTT. It specifies CASSLGSRMNTEAFF.

On this clone: Other DNA sequences in this sample translate to the same CDR3. The CDR3 loop reads CAISEGGNYEQYF. CDR3 nucleotides: TGTGCCATCAGTGAGGGGGGGAACTACGAGCAGTACTTC. The V gene is TRBV10-3, the J gene TRBJ2-7; TRBD2 is a possible D gene (6 bases). CDR1 is ENHRY, CDR2 SYGVKD, per germline. The CDR3 sequence is 13 residues long. Trimming took 2 bases from V and 3 from J, leaving 8 bases between them.

Remarks on this clone: Additional DNA sequences in this sample encode the identical CDR3. J is TRBJ1-4 and V is TRBV5-1, with a tentative D call TRBD1 (5 bases). V shed 0 bases and J shed 6 bases, with 9 bases lying between them. This CDR3 is built from 14 residues. Germline V gives CDR1 SGHRS, CDR2 YFSETQ. The CDR3 loop is CASSLGQGDEKLFF. The CDR3 coding sequence is TGCGCCAGCAGCTTGGGGCAGGGTGATGAAAAACTGTTTTTT.

This sequence joins TRBV2 and TRBJ1-1; D is undetermined. CDR1 is SNHLY and CDR2 is FYNNEI in the germline V gene. V lost 6 bases and J 5 bases, leaving 16 bases between the germline ends. The CDR3 covers 14 residues. The CDR3 DNA reads as TGTGCCAGCAGCAACCCACTCATGGGGACTGAAGCTTTCTTT. The encoded protein is CASSNPLMGTEAFF.

The rearrangement links TRBV10-3 to TRBJ2-1; 9 bases align to TRBD1. The CDR3 is 13 amino acids. V lost 3 bases to trimming and J lost 15 bases; unmatched junction nucleotides: 9. Germline V gene data show CDR1 as ENHRY and CDR2 as SYGVKD. The CDR3 coding sequence is TGTGCCATCAGTGACCATAGGGGACAGGGCCTGTTCTTC. Translated: CAISDHRGQGLFF.

The genes are TRBV30 and TRBJ2-2; 14 bases map to TRBD2. V was pared by 8 bases and J by 2 bases, with 1 base of the junction left unmatched. CDR1 GTSNPN and CDR2 SVGIG come from the germline V gene (reference sequence). The CDR3 is made up of 14 amino acids. As DNA, the CDR3 is TGTGCCGGGACTAGCGGGAGTAACACCGGGGAGCTGTTTTTT. Translation gives CAGTSGSNTGELFF.